These 25 T cell receptor beta chains were sequenced from one sample in a study of T cells in Graves' hyperthyroidism and ophthalmopathy. The investigators amplified TCR beta CDR3 regions from RNA transcripts. An initial round of RT-PCR targeting the TCR CDR3 relied on the HTBI primer set. From the multiplex PCR reads, TCRdb called clonotypes with MiXCR, one entry per CDR3 protein. The sample holds 730,000 or so distinct CDR3 sequences, around 19% seen once. What was sequenced was blood. The receptors here all came from a woman between 50 and 59 years old with Graves' hyperthyroidism that later progressed to Graves' ophthalmopathy.

This clonotype was picked up a small number of times. The chain is built from TRBV7-2 and TRBJ1-1; a weak D match, TRBD1 (5 bases). With 1 base removed from V and 3 bases from J, the gap between germline ends came to 12 bases. The germline gives CDR1 SGHTA, CDR2 FQGNSA. The CDR3 spans 15 residues. The CDR3 DNA follows: TGTGCCAGCAGCTTAGATGCAGGGTCGGACACTGAAGCTTTCTTT. Protein: CASSLDAGSDTEAFF. Combining the CDR3 with reference TRBV7-2 and TRBJ1-1 gives the whole variable domain GAGVSQSPSNKVTEKGKDVELRCDPISGHTALYWYRQSLGQGLEFLIYFQGNSAPDKSGLPSDRFSAERTGGSVSTLTIQRTQQEDSAVYLCASSLDAGSDTEAFFGQGTRLTVV.

The rearrangement links TRBV5-1 to TRBJ2-1; weak D call: TRBD1 (6 bases). Trimming removed 5 bases at V and 6 bases at J, with 9 bases between. Germline V CDR1 and CDR2: SGHRS, YFSETQ. The CDR3 is made up of 12 amino acids. The CDR3 DNA follows: TGCGCCAGCAGTGGACAGCTCAATGAGCAGTTCTTC. Residues: CASSGQLNEQFF.

V is TRBV29-1 and J is TRBJ2-3, with TRBD2 matching over 8 bases. After removal of 8 bases from V and 0 bases from J, the junction contained 7 bases not matched to a gene. CDR1 and CDR2 from the germline V gene are SQVTM and ANQGSEA. The CDR3 contains 14 residues. CDR3 bases: TGCAGCTCGGGGGCGGGGGGAAGCACAGATACGCAGTATTTT. The encoded protein is CSSGAGGSTDTQYF.

This clonotype was recorded at least ten times. V gene TRBV12-3 or TRBV12-4 combines with J gene TRBJ2-2; maybe TRBD1 (6 bases). CDR3 length: 13 residues. Trimming took off 8 bases at V and 6 bases at J, with 13 bases between the two ends. The CDR3 here is CASSRRGSGELFF. The CDR3 DNA reads TGTGCCAGCTCCCGAAGGGGGTCCGGGGAGCTGTTTTTT.

Remarks on this clonotype: Given a much more abundant clone one base away, this may be a read error. The chain employs TRBV20-1 and TRBJ2-4; D unclear. This CDR3 region has 13 residues. Trimming removed 6 bases at V and 9 bases at J, with 18 bases between. Per the germline V gene, CDR1 is DFQATT and CDR2 is SNEGSKA (reference sequence). The CDR3 DNA follows: TGCAGTGCCGAACCCCAGGTCCCAGGCATTCAGTACTTC. The encoded protein is CSAEPQVPGIQYF.

The V gene is TRBV24-1, the J gene TRBJ2-1, with D possibly being TRBD1 or TRBD2 (5 bases each). The germline V gene has CDR1 KGHDR and CDR2 SFDVKD. V was pared by 2 bases and J by 9 bases, with 19 bases between. This CDR3 comprises 16 residues. CDR3 DNA: TGTGCCACCAGTGATTCCGGGACCGAAAAAAGGGGTGAGCAGTTCTTC. Protein: CATSDSGTEKRGEQFF.

The chain combines TRBV4-2 with TRBJ1-5; D is unresolved. V dropped 0 bases and J dropped 5 bases, with 14 bases sitting between them. This CDR3 comprises 16 residues. Germline V gene data show CDR1 as LGHNA and CDR2 as YNFKEQ. The CDR3 nucleotides read TGTGCCAGCAGCCAAGATTATAGGCTACCCTATCAGCCCCAGCATTTT. Translated: CASSQDYRLPYQPQHF.

This clonotype was picked up one time. This chain links TRBV4-1 with TRBJ2-7, with 7 nucleotides matching TRBD1. The V gene's germline CDR1 is MGHRA and CDR2 YSYEKL. The trim removed 1 base at V and 0 bases at J, leaving 3 bases unmatched. CDR3 length: 15 residues. The CDR3 sequence: CASSQVQGLSYEQYF. The CDR3 DNA reads TGCGCCAGCAGCCAAGTACAGGGGCTCTCCTACGAGCAGTACTTC.

This clonotype appeared many times. The V gene is TRBV7-8, the J gene TRBJ2-4; 8 bases match TRBD1. The CDR3 covers 16 residues. V dropped 5 bases and J dropped 0; count of bases not matched to a gene: 6. Per the germline V gene, CDR1 is SGHVS and CDR2 is FQNEAQ. DNA of the CDR3: TGTGCCAGCAGCGGAGGGACAGGAATAGCCAAAAACATTCAGTACTTC. Its translation: CASSGGTGIAKNIQYF.

This clonotype was counted ten times or more. The rearrangement links TRBV6-6 to TRBJ1-5; maybe TRBD1 (6 bases). The V gene's germline CDR1 is MNHNY and CDR2 SVGAGI (reference sequence). V gave up 2 bases and J gave up 6 bases, with 11 bases separating them. The CDR3 totals 14 residues. The CDR3 is CASSYVGAGQPQHF. The CDR3 DNA is TGTGCCAGCAGTTACGTGGGGGCCGGTCAGCCCCAGCATTTT.

About this clonotype: One end of the junction varies from germline; a read error may be responsible. This rearrangement joins TRBV5-1 to TRBJ2-6; 10 bases align to TRBD1. Germline CDR1 is SGHRS and CDR2 is YFSETQ. The CDR3 covers 18 residues. The CDR3 region is CVSSLRTGGSPGANVLTF. The CDR3 nucleotides read TGCGTCAGCAGCCTGAGGACAGGGGGAAGCCCTGGGGCCAACGTCCTGACTTTC. Supplemented by reference TRBV5-1 and TRBJ2-6, the full variable domain reads KAGVTQTPRYLIKTRGQQVTLSCSPISGHRSVSWYQQTPGQGLQFLFEYFSETQRNKGNFPGRFSGRQFSNSRSEMNVSTLELGDSALYLCVSSLRTGGSPGANVLTFGAGSRLTVL.

V is TRBV3-1 and J is TRBJ1-2; D might be TRBD1 (6 bases). V lost 3 bases and J 0 bases, leaving 11 bases between the germline ends. Germline CDR1 and CDR2: LGHDT and YNNKEL (reference sequence). The CDR3 extends over 15 amino acids. The CDR3 reads CASSQDSASNYGYTF. CDR3 bases: TGTGCCAGCAGCCAGGACAGCGCTTCTAACTATGGCTACACCTTC.

This clonotype was seen many times. V usage is TRBV5-1 and J usage is TRBJ1-6; no definite D call. Germline lookup yields CDR1 SGHRS and CDR2 YFSETQ. This CDR3 comprises 15 residues. Trimming left V 0 bases short and J 2 bases short, with 6 bases between. CDR3 sequence (DNA): TGCGCCAGCAGCTTGGACAGAGCCTATAATTCACCCCTCCACTTT. Its protein is CASSLDRAYNSPLHF.

The chain joins TRBV25-1 to TRBJ1-2, with D possibly TRBD1 on 6 matching bases. Germline V lookup: CDR1 MGHDK, CDR2 SYGVNS. The germline V and J ends were trimmed by 3 bases and 8 bases, with 16 bases remaining between them. This CDR3 comprises 14 residues. The CDR3: CASSDGTTPWGYTF. The DNA of the CDR3 is TGTGCCAGCAGTGACGGGACAACGCCTTGGGGCTACACCTTC.

There are a few counts of this clonotype. The rearrangement joins TRBV5-1 to TRBJ1-4, with D unresolved. There are 16 residues in the CDR3. Germline CDR1 reads SGHRS; CDR2 reads YFSETQ. Between the trimmed V and J ends, which lost 4 bases and 0 bases, there was a span of 13 bases. The CDR3 DNA is TGCGCCAGCAGCCGGACGGGTGATGCAACTAATGAAAAACTGTTTTTT. Its protein product is CASSRTGDATNEKLFF. Together with reference TRBV5-1 and TRBJ1-4, the CDR3 gives the full variable domain: KAGVTQTPRYLIKTRGQQVTLSCSPISGHRSVSWYQQTPGQGLQFLFEYFSETQRNKGNFPGRFSGRQFSNSRSEMNVSTLELGDSALYLCASSRTGDATNEKLFFGSGTQLSVL.

V gene TRBV4-1 combines with J gene TRBJ2-2; D is perhaps TRBD1 or TRBD2 (5 bases each). Germline-derived CDR1 and CDR2 are MGHRA and YSYEKL. The CDR3 runs to 17 residues. V was pared by 3 bases and J by 0 bases, with 14 bases between. CDR3 nucleotide sequence: TGCGCCAGCAGCCAGGACTCCGGGACGGCGAACACCGGGGAGCTGTTTTTT. This gives the protein CASSQDSGTANTGELFF.

This clonotype has a count of ten or more. The V and J genes are TRBV6-5 and TRBJ1-5; 8 positions match TRBD1. Germline V CDR1 and CDR2: MNHEY, SVGAGI. This CDR3 has 17 residues. The V and J ends lost 0 bases and 0 bases, in that order; junction bases with no gene match: 4. The CDR3 sequence is CASSYSSDRASNQPQHF. CDR3 in DNA: TGTGCCAGCAGTTACTCATCGGACAGGGCTAGCAATCAGCCCCAGCATTTT.

This clonotype was seen a few times. The genes are TRBV6-1 and TRBJ1-2; D possibly corresponds to TRBD1 (6 bases). V lost 4 bases and J 4 bases, leaving 10 bases between the germline ends. Germline assignment: CDR1 MNHNS and CDR2 SASEGT. This CDR3 is built from 13 residues. The CDR3 region has the DNA TGTGCCAGCAGTGCGGACAGAGTCTATGGCTACACCTTC. Amino acids: CASSADRVYGYTF.

This clonotype was found many times. The J gene is TRBJ1-6, the V gene TRBV20-1; D is possibly TRBD1 (6 bases). V was clipped by 6 bases and J by 10 bases, with 28 bases between them. CDR3 length: 17 amino acids. Germline V gene sequence: CDR1 DFQATT, CDR2 SNEGSKA (reference sequence). CDR3 sequence: CSAVLGGAQVEGSPLHF. DNA for the CDR3: TGCAGTGCCGTCCTTGGGGGGGCGCAGGTGGAAGGGTCACCCCTCCACTTT.

In the case of this clonotype: Germline is not matched at one junction end, which may reflect a read error. The chain recombines TRBV19 with TRBJ1-2; the D gene is possibly TRBD1 (6 bases). The CDR3 extends over 14 amino acids. From germline, CDR1 is LNHDA and CDR2 SQIVND (reference sequence). DNA for the CDR3: TGTGTCAGTAGTATAAAGACAGGAGAGGCTGGCTACACCTTC. Its protein is CVSSIKTGEAGYTF.

This clonotype was detected ten times or more. The genes are TRBV2 and TRBJ2-3; 8 positions agree with TRBD1. J lost 3 bases, V lost 3 bases, and 2 bases had no gene match. This CDR3 spans 14 amino acids. Germline V lookup: CDR1 SNHLY, CDR2 FYNNEI. Here the CDR3 DNA reads TGTGCCAGCAGTGACGGACAGGGTACAGATACGCAGTATTTT. The encoded protein is CASSDGQGTDTQYF.

The CDR3 loop reads CASSVYSGGQGDTQYF. CDR3 nucleotide sequence: TGTGCCAGCAGCGTTTACTCGGGGGGGCAAGGAGATACGCAGTATTTT. The chain combines TRBV9 with TRBJ2-3, with 8 nucleotides matching TRBD2. This CDR3 has 16 residues. V was pared by 2 bases and J by 5 bases, with 10 bases of the junction left unmatched. Per the germline V gene, CDR1 is SGDLS and CDR2 is YYNGEE.

The sample holds many counts of this clonotype. The rearrangement uses TRBV5-1 and TRBJ1-1; the D is unclear. Per germline, CDR1 SGHRS and CDR2 YFSETQ. Trimming took off 2 bases at V and 1 base at J, with 15 bases between the two ends. CDR3 size: 16 residues. The CDR3: CASSFERGRSNTEAFF. The CDR3 nucleotides read TGCGCCAGCAGCTTCGAGCGGGGAAGATCGAACACTGAAGCTTTCTTT.

This clonotype was detected a few times. V gene TRBV12-5 combines with J gene TRBJ1-1; D is possibly TRBD1 (5 bases). There are 13 residues in the CDR3. V lost 3 bases, J lost 0 bases, and 5 bases lay in between. Germline CDR1 reads LGHNT; CDR2 reads FRNRAP. The CDR3 coding sequence is TGTGCTAGTGGTTTAGGGGTGAACACTGAAGCTTTCTTT. Encoded protein: CASGLGVNTEAFF.

About this clonotype: An end of the junction differs from the germline gene, which may be a read error. This chain links TRBV5-1 with TRBJ2-7; a weak D match, TRBD1 (5 bases). CDR1 is SGHRS and CDR2 is YFSETQ in the germline V gene. The CDR3 runs 14 residues. CDR3 protein: CASSLTAAGSEQYF. DNA for the CDR3: TGTGCCAGCAGCTTGACCGCGGCAGGGTCCGAGCAGTACTTC.